The text below deals with one T cell receptor (beta chain). What it binds is not known. The sample is drawn from a study of T cells in Graves' hyperthyroidism and ophthalmopathy. This CDR3 spans 15 amino acids. Trimming took off 4 bases at V and 7 bases at J, with 19 bases between the two ends. In germline, CDR1 is SNHLY, CDR2 FYNNEI. The study's findings and limits: Blood also showed most of the thyroid clonotypes that were expanded above 0.001. Onset of ophthalmopathy came a median approximately 6.5 months after the model predicted it.

Extraction of PBMCs used 10 ml of fresh peripheral blood. RNA transcripts served as the template for amplifying TCR beta CDR3 regions. TCR CDR3 underwent first-round RT-PCR with the HTBI primer set. TCRdb independently ran MiXCR on the multiplex PCR reads; one entry per CDR3 protein. This table holds about 560,000 distinct CDR3 sequences, approximately 15% found once. Sequenced: blood. This sequence originates from a woman younger than 35 with Graves' hyperthyroidism. The chain joins TRBV2 to TRBJ1-2; maybe TRBD1 (6 bases). CDR3 DNA sequence: TGTGCCAGCAGTGTTTTTTCGGGGGGGGCTAGTGGCTACACCTTC. It specifies CASSVFSGGASGYTF.